The clone carrying this T cell receptor beta chain has at least ten counts. The target antigen is unknown. Each CDR3 protein is one row after TCRdb ran MiXCR on the 5' RACE reads. The sample carries a few hundred thousand distinct CDR3 sequences, over 4.5% recorded once. This sample is drawn from a study of T cells after yellow fever vaccination. V was shortened by 6 bases and J by 3 bases, with 5 bases between the two germline ends. Germline loops: CDR1 SNHLY, CDR2 FYNNEI. CDR3 length: 11 residues. Study observations and caveats: CD4 and CD8 compartments shared a small share of clonotypes, likely from convergent recombination.

The material was CD4+ T cells sorted from PBMCs, obtained on the day of the yellow fever booster vaccination. The source of this sequence is a man aged 18-30 years who received the YFV17D yellow fever vaccine. The rearrangement links TRBV2 to TRBJ1-2; D gene ambiguous. The CDR3 DNA sequence: TGTGCCAGCAGAGGTGACTATGGCTACACCTTC. Amino acids: CASRGDYGYTF.